This TCR beta chain was recovered during a study of shared clonotypes between healthy human individuals. Healthy HIV-negative adults without recent acute infections or vaccinations served as donors. The repertoire was sequenced with immunoSEQ multiplex PCR; TCRdb's copy has only in-frame clones and lacks some. The table shows 330,000 or so clones, with under 80% occurring only once. The receptor comes from a man in his thirties or forties in good health. Sequencing was done on a sample of memory CD4+ T cells sorted from blood. The subset was: CD45RA-negative fraction.

Here the CDR3 reads CASSRDHTGELFF. The CDR3, as DNA: TGTGCCAGCAGCCGGGATCACACCGGGGAGCTGTTTTTT. This chain joins TRBV7-2 and TRBJ2-2, with a tentative D call TRBD2 (5 bases). The germline V and J ends were trimmed by 5 bases and 3 bases, with 7 bases remaining between them. The CDR3 length is 13 residues. Germline V gives CDR1 SGHTA, CDR2 FQGNSA.